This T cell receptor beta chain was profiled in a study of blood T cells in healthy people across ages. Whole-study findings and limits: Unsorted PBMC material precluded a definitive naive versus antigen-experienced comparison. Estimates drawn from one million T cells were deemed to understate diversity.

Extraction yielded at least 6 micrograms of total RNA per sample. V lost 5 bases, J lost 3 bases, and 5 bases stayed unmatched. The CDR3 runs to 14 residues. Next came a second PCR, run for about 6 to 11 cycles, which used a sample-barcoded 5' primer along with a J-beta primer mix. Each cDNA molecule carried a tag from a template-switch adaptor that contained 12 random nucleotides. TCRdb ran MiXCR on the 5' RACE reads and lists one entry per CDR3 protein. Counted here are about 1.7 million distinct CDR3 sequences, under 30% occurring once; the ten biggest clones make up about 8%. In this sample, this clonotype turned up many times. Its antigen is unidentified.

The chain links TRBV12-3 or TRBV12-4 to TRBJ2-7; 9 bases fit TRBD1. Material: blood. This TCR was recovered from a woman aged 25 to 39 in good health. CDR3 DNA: TGTGCCAGCAGTGTCCGGGACAGGGTCTACGAGCAGTACTTC. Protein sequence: CASSVRDRVYEQYF.